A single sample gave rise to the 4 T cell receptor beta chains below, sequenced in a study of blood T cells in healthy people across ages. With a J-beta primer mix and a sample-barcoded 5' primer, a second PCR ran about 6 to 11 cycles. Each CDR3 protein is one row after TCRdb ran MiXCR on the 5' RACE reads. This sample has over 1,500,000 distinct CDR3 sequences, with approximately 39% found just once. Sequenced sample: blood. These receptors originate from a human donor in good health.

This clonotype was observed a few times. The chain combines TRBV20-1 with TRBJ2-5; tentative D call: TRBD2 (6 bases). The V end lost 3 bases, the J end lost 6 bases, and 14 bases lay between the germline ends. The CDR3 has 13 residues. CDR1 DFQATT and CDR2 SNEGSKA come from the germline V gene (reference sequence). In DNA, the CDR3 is TGCAGTGCTAGTGGGCGCGGGGTAAAGACCCAGTACTTC. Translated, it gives CSASGRGVKTQYF.

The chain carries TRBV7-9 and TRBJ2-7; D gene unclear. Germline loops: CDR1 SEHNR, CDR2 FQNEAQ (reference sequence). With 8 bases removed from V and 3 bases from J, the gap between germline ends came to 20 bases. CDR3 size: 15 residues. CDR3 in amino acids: CASCSSFAQRYEQYF. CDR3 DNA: TGTGCCAGCTGCTCCTCCTTCGCACAGCGCTACGAGCAGTACTTC.

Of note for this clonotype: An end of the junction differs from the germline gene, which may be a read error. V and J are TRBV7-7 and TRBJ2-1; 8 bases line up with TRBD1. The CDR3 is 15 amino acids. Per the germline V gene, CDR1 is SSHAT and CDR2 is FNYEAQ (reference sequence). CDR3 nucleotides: TGTGCTAGCAGCCGGGGGACAGGAAATTTTGAAGAGCAGTTCTTC. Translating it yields CASSRGTGNFEEQFF. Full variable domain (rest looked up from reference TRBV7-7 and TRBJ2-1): GAGVSQSPRYKVTKRGQDVTLRCDPISSHATLYWYQQALGQGPEFLTYFNYEAQPDKSGLPSDRFSAERPEGSISTLTIQRTEQRDSAMYRCASSRGTGNFEEQFFGPGTRLTVL.

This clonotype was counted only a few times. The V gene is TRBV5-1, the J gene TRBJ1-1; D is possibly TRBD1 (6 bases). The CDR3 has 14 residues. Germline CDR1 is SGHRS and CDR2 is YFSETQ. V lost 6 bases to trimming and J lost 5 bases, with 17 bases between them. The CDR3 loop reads CASTTGQGRTEAFF. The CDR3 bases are TGCGCCAGCACTACGGGGCAGGGGAGGACTGAAGCTTTCTTT.